This TCR beta chain was profiled in a study of blood T cells in healthy people across ages. Findings of the study overall: There were more naive CD4+ cells and higher diversity in long-lived donors than in aged donors.

On this clonotype itself: Its antigen is currently unknown.

Isolation recovered at least 6.5 million PBMCs from every sample. Per sample, at least 6 micrograms of total RNA were extracted. The authors ran a second PCR of about 6 to 11 cycles using a sample-barcoded 5' primer and a J-beta primer mix. TCRdb analysed the 5' RACE reads with MiXCR anew, one entry per CDR3 protein. The sample lists roughly 1,800,000 distinct CDR3 sequences, roughly 52% occurring once. The CDR3 is 12 residues long. CDR1 SGHVS and CDR2 FNYEAQ come from the germline V gene. The V end was cut by 5 bases, the J end by 10 bases, with 12 bases between. V and J are TRBV7-6 and TRBJ2-1; D gene unclear. What was sequenced was blood. This clonotype originated in a woman aged 40 to 55 in good health. The CDR3 loop is CASSVLGLEQFF. The CDR3 nucleotides are TGTGCCAGCAGCGTCCTTGGTTTAGAGCAGTTCTTC. The full variable domain, its missing parts supplied by reference TRBV7-6 and TRBJ2-1, is GAGVSQSPRYKVTKRGQDVALRCDPISGHVSLYWYRQALGQGPEFLTYFNYEAQQDKSGLPNDRFSAERPEGSISTLTIQRTEQRDSAMYRCASSVLGLEQFFGPGTRLTVL.